The 5 T cell receptor beta chains reported below all come from one sample, sequenced in a study of cytomegalovirus exposure and HLA in healthy donors. The repertoire was sequenced with immunoSEQ multiplex PCR; TCRdb's copy has only in-frame clones and lacks some. The table shows around 62,000 clones, with around 89% occurring only once. The sample was PBMCs. These receptors all stem from a young woman in good health and CMV-seronegative.

The chain is built from TRBV2 and TRBJ2-2, with 7 bases aligning to TRBD2. This CDR3 comprises 17 residues. J lost 5 bases, V lost 4 bases, and 13 bases had no gene match. CDR1 and CDR2 from the germline V gene are SNHLY and FYNNEI. CDR3 sequence (DNA): TGTGCCAGCAGTGCAGGACTAGTAGTCGCGGCTACCGGGGAGCTGTTTTTT. Translation: CASSAGLVVAATGELFF.

This chain uses TRBV7-6 with TRBJ1-1, with a tentative D call TRBD1 (5 bases). From germline, CDR1 is SGHVS and CDR2 FNYEAQ. The CDR3 is made up of 13 amino acids. The V end was cut by 6 bases, the J end by 1 base, with 9 bases between. The CDR3: CASSHDRNTEAFF. As DNA, the CDR3 is TGTGCCAGCAGTCACGACAGGAACACTGAAGCTTTCTTT. Full variable domain (outside the CDR3, taken from reference TRBV7-6 and TRBJ1-1): GAGVSQSPRYKVTKRGQDVALRCDPISGHVSLYWYRQALGQGPEFLTYFNYEAQQDKSGLPNDRFSAERPEGSISTLTIQRTEQRDSAMYRCASSHDRNTEAFFGQGTRLTVV.

The CDR3 protein is CASSLSGFSYEQYF. In DNA, the CDR3 is TGTGCCAGCAGTTTATCAGGATTCTCCTACGAGCAGTACTTC. This sequence joins TRBV28 and TRBJ2-7; D ambiguous. The length of the CDR3 is 14 residues. CDR1 is MDHEN, CDR2 SYDVKM, per germline. V was shortened by 1 base and J by 0 bases, with 7 bases between the two germline ends.

This chain links TRBV14 with TRBJ2-7; 8 nucleotides line up with TRBD1. CDR1 and CDR2 from the germline V gene are SGHDN and FVKESK. This CDR3 contains 16 residues. Germline trimming cut 5 bases from V and 5 bases from J; bases unmatched to any gene: 14. The chain's CDR3 is CASSSRIKDRENEQYF. CDR3 nucleotides: TGTGCCAGCAGCTCCCGAATAAAGGACAGGGAAAACGAGCAGTACTTC.

The V gene is TRBV9, the J gene TRBJ2-1, with 8 nucleotides matching TRBD2. Looked up from germline, CDR1 is SGDLS and CDR2 is YYNGEE. CDR3 size: 14 residues. V lost 0 bases and J lost 9; bases outside the gene matches: 5. The CDR3 sequence is CASSVDGTSLEQFF. In nucleotides, the CDR3 is TGTGCCAGCAGCGTAGACGGGACTAGTCTTGAGCAGTTCTTC.